The clone carrying this T cell receptor (beta chain) was counted between two and nine times. The antigen remains undetermined. The source of the sample is a study of a mutant IDH1 vaccine in newly diagnosed glioma. For the study at large: It was radiotherapy, temozolomide, or both that patients received previously, with most receiving both.

This sample's time point: baseline, week 1 (first vaccination visit). Treatment denoted: pre-vaccination baseline after standard-of-care therapy. Generated by immunoSEQ multiplex PCR, the TCRdb table keeps only in-frame clones and is missing some. The table shows some 56,000 clones, with approximately 91% occurring only once. General observations from the study: Pseudoprogression appears to have had no connection to changes in top peripheral T cell clonotypes.

This CDR3 spans 17 amino acids. Germline-derived CDR1 and CDR2 are WNHNN and SYGVQD (reference sequence). The V and J ends lost 0 bases and 2 bases, in that order; junction bases with no gene match: 9. The chain joins TRBV10-1 to TRBJ2-7; 8 positions agree with TRBD1. The sample was PBMCs, taken from a glioma patient treated with radiotherapy, temozolomide or both. The TCR originated in a man aged 50 or older with glioma. Written as DNA, the CDR3 is TGCGCCAGCAGTGAGTCGATGTTTGGGGACAGGCCCTACGAGCAGTACTTC. Its translation: CASSESMFGDRPYEQYF.